This passage covers 26 T cell receptor beta chains from one sample sequenced in a study of T cells in Graves' hyperthyroidism and ophthalmopathy. There were TCR beta CDR3 regions amplified from RNA transcripts. HTBI primers were the set used in a first-round RT-PCR of the TCR CDR3. A single record per CDR3 protein comes from TCRdb applying MiXCR to the multiplex PCR reads. The repertoire has about 590,000 distinct CDR3 sequences, 13% to 15% of them found once; the top ten carry 7.1%. Sequenced input: blood. All receptors derive from a woman aged 18-30 years with Graves' ophthalmopathy.

This clonotype occurred a few times. The V call is TRBV7-9, the J call TRBJ2-7, with 15 bases aligning to TRBD2. J gave up 2 bases and V 10 bases, and 12 bases lay outside the gene matches. This CDR3 comprises 17 residues. CDR1 SEHNR and CDR2 FQNEAQ come from the germline V gene (reference sequence). DNA of the CDR3: TGTGCCAACAGTCCCCCCGGACTAGCGGGAGGGGCCTACGAGCAGTACTTC. Protein sequence: CANSPPGLAGGAYEQYF.

This clonotype was seen repeatedly, ten times or more. V is TRBV27 and J is TRBJ2-1; D is uncertain. The ends were cut back, 6 bases at V and 6 bases at J, with 21 bases in the middle. Germline CDR1 and CDR2: MNHEY and SMNVEV (reference sequence). The CDR3 runs 16 residues. CDR3 region: CASSFSLETGLNEQFF. The CDR3 region has the DNA TGTGCCAGCAGCTTCAGTTTAGAGACGGGCCTCAATGAGCAGTTCTTC.

This clonotype was found many times. The chain links TRBV20-1 to TRBJ2-7, with TRBD2 identical over 13 bases. Germline loops: CDR1 DFQATT, CDR2 SNEGSKA (reference sequence). CDR3 length equals 14 residues. V trimming: 6 bases; J trimming: 3 bases; junction bases outside the gene matches: 5. CDR3 in amino acids: CSATGLAGVYEQYF. In DNA, the CDR3 is TGCAGTGCGACTGGACTAGCGGGAGTCTACGAGCAGTACTTC.

On this clonotype itself: Just one base apart from a much larger clone, this may be a read error. The rearrangement joins TRBV12-3 or TRBV12-4 to TRBJ2-1; D not certain. This CDR3 has 16 amino acids. CDR3 protein: CACSPPISGYPYEQFF. CDR3 DNA: TGTGCCTGCAGTCCTCCGATCTCCGGCTATCCATATGAGCAGTTCTTC.

The chain combines TRBV12-3 or TRBV12-4 with TRBJ2-5; D is unresolved. The V and J ends lost 5 bases and 4 bases respectively, with 17 bases between them. The CDR3 has 15 residues. The CDR3 coding sequence is TGTGCCAGCAGTCCCCCCTTAGCAGCAGGAGAGACCCAGTACTTC. Translating gives CASSPPLAAGETQYF.

This clonotype was seen ten or more times. The chain links TRBV29-1 to TRBJ2-7; TRBD1 matches 7 bases. Per germline, CDR1 SQVTM and CDR2 ANQGSEA. The junction had 7 bases not matched to a gene; V was cut back by 6 bases and J by 5 bases. The CDR3 has 12 residues. The CDR3 spells CSVEDRQNEQYF. Written as DNA, the CDR3 is TGCAGCGTGGAGGACAGGCAGAACGAGCAGTACTTC.

This clonotype was detected ten times or more. The chain joins TRBV28 to TRBJ2-1; D possibly corresponds to TRBD2 (5 bases). With 1 base removed from V and 5 bases from J, the gap between germline ends came to 12 bases. Looked up from germline, CDR1 is MDHEN and CDR2 is SYDVKM. CDR3 length equals 15 residues. The CDR3 protein is CASSLLERANNEQFF. The CDR3, as DNA: TGTGCCAGCAGTTTATTGGAGAGGGCCAACAATGAGCAGTTCTTC.

Many counts were recorded for this clonotype. V usage is TRBV6-2 or TRBV6-3 and J usage is TRBJ2-3; D perhaps matches TRBD2 (6 bases). Per the germline V gene, CDR1 is MNHEY and CDR2 is SVGEGT. Trimming cost V 0 bases and J 2 bases, with 15 bases left between them. This CDR3 contains 17 residues. CDR3 in DNA: TGTGCCAGCAGTTACTCCTGGCGAGGCGGGACCACAGATACGCAGTATTTT. Translation gives CASSYSWRGGTTDTQYF.

Many counts were recorded for this clonotype. The chain has TRBV6-1 and TRBJ2-7; TRBD2 is a possible D gene (5 bases). The V gene's germline CDR1 is MNHNS and CDR2 SASEGT. The CDR3 spans 12 residues. The V end lost 3 bases, the J end lost 5 bases, and 8 bases lay between the germline ends. The DNA of the CDR3 is TGTGCCAGCAGTGACCCCGGGAACGAGCAGTACTTC. It codes for CASSDPGNEQYF.

This clonotype occurred a few times. The chain employs TRBV27 and TRBJ1-4; 9 bases are shared with TRBD1. With V trimmed by 0 bases and J by 10 bases, 6 bases remained unmatched. The length of the CDR3 is 15 residues. Germline V gives CDR1 MNHEY, CDR2 SMNVEV (reference sequence). CDR3 in amino acids: CASSLSRTGAGKLFF. The CDR3 DNA is TGTGCCAGCAGTTTATCGAGGACAGGGGCCGGAAAACTGTTTTTT. The full variable domain, its missing parts supplied by reference TRBV27 and TRBJ1-4, is EAQVTQNPRYLITVTGKKLTVTCSQNMNHEYMSWYRQDPGLGLRQIYYSMNVEVTDKGDVPEGYKVSRKEKRNFPLILESPSPNQTSLYFCASSLSRTGAGKLFFGSGTQLSVL.

The CDR3 DNA is TGTGCCAGCAGCTTGGGGACAGGGGGCGACAATGAGCAGTTCTTC. This translates into CASSLGTGGDNEQFF. The chain employs TRBV11-1 and TRBJ2-1; 12 bases agree with TRBD1. The CDR3 extends over 15 amino acids. Germline values: CDR1 SGHAT, CDR2 FQDESV (reference sequence). The V and J ends lost 3 bases and 5 bases, in that order; junction bases with no gene match: 2.

This clonotype was recorded a few times. V usage is TRBV9 and J usage is TRBJ2-7; TRBD2 aligns across 10 bases. The length of the CDR3 is 15 residues. Germline values: CDR1 SGDLS, CDR2 YYNGEE. V was pared by 1 base and J by 2 bases, with 3 bases of the junction left unmatched. DNA of the CDR3: TGTGCCAGCAGCGTATCAGCGGGAGGGACCTACGAGCAGTACTTC. Amino acid sequence: CASSVSAGGTYEQYF.

Ten or more counts support this clonotype. The chain uses TRBV9 and TRBJ1-1; no reliable D call. Germline assignment: CDR1 SGDLS and CDR2 YYNGEE. Trimming shortened V by 3 bases and J by 2 bases, and 8 bases separated the two germline ends. The CDR3 has 13 amino acids. Written as DNA, the CDR3 is TGTGCCAGCAGCGGGCGAATTAACACTGAAGCTTTCTTT. Translation gives CASSGRINTEAFF.

The chain uses TRBV7-9 and TRBJ1-5; the match to TRBD1 covers 7 bases. The V gene end was trimmed by 2 bases and the J gene end by 0 bases; junction bases not matched to a gene: 13. The CDR3 contains 19 residues. Germline CDR1 reads SEHNR; CDR2 reads FQNEAQ (reference sequence). The CDR3 sequence: CASSLWTGISPDSNQPQHF. CDR3 coding DNA: TGTGCCAGCAGCTTATGGACAGGAATATCCCCGGATAGCAATCAGCCCCAGCATTTT.

This clonotype was observed at least ten times. The genes are TRBV7-2 and TRBJ2-3; 13 bases align to TRBD2. The germline CDR1 and CDR2 sequences are SGHTA and FQGNSA. After removal of 2 bases from V and 2 bases from J, the junction contained 4 bases not matched to a gene. The CDR3 is 17 residues long. Here the CDR3 reads CASSLRLAGGNTDTQYF. The CDR3 DNA reads as TGTGCCAGCAGCTTAAGACTAGCGGGAGGAAACACAGATACGCAGTATTTT.

Of note for this clonotype: A much larger clone lies a single base off, so this may be a read error. The chain couples TRBV7-8 to TRBJ2-1; D tentatively reads TRBD1 or TRBD2 (5 bases each). The DNA end is a closer match to TRBJ2-7, so the J assignment may be wrong. The CDR3 runs to 17 residues. CDR1 is SGHVS, CDR2 FQNEAQ, per germline. CDR3 in DNA: TGTGCCAGCAGCCCCACTGTACCCTGGGGGTCCTACAATGAGCAGTACTTC. Its translation: CASSPTVPWGSYNEQYF.

This clonotype was observed many times. V gene TRBV24-1 combines with J gene TRBJ2-1; D is perhaps TRBD2 (5 bases). CDR3 length: 14 amino acids. Per germline, CDR1 KGHDR and CDR2 SFDVKD. V lost 5 bases, J lost 5 bases, and 12 bases lay in between. The CDR3 bases are TGTGCCACCAGTGTAAGACTCGGGGACAATGAGCAGTTCTTC. Translated, it gives CATSVRLGDNEQFF.

The chain couples TRBV4-1 to TRBJ2-7; D gene uncertain. The CDR3 runs 13 residues. The germline gives CDR1 MGHRA, CDR2 YSYEKL. Trimming shortened V by 0 bases and J by 7 bases, and 10 bases separated the two germline ends. In DNA, the CDR3 is TGCGCCAGCAGCCAAGATTTAGCAAGGGAGCAGTACTTC. Its protein is CASSQDLAREQYF.

This clonotype has at least ten counts. The chain links TRBV6-1 to TRBJ2-5, with unresolved D. CDR1 and CDR2 (germline): MNHNS, SASEGT. The CDR3 is made up of 14 amino acids. V shed 6 bases and J shed 3 bases, with 14 bases lying between them. CDR3 loop: CASSPTGREETQYF. The CDR3 DNA follows: TGTGCCAGCAGCCCGACTGGACGTGAAGAGACCCAGTACTTC.

There are many counts of this clonotype. The V gene is TRBV6-1, the J gene TRBJ2-2; 9 bases are a match to TRBD2. The CDR3 sequence is 16 residues long. Germline CDR1 and CDR2: MNHNS and SASEGT. Unmatched junction bases numbered 8, after V lost 5 bases and J lost 4 bases. CDR3 region: CASSSSAGGGTGELFF. In DNA form, the CDR3 reads TGTGCCAGCAGTTCATCAGCGGGAGGAGGCACCGGGGAGCTGTTTTTT.

At least ten counts were recorded for this clonotype. The rearrangement uses TRBV6-1 and TRBJ2-4; 8 bases line up with TRBD2. Trimming took 3 bases from V and 1 from J; bases not matched to a gene: 2. CDR3 length equals 15 residues. In germline, CDR1 is MNHNS, CDR2 SASEGT. Here the CDR3 DNA reads TGTGCCAGCAGTGATGTAGCGGGGGCCAAAAACATTCAGTACTTC. Amino acids: CASSDVAGAKNIQYF.

V and J are TRBV20-1 and TRBJ2-7; TRBD2 matches at 10 bases. The V segment lost 6 bases and the J segment 5 bases; nucleotides outside the gene matches: 13. The germline V gene has CDR1 DFQATT and CDR2 SNEGSKA (reference sequence). The CDR3 runs 15 residues. CDR3 DNA sequence: TGCAGTGCCCCTCCCCTAGCGGGAGTCTCAGACGAGCAGTACTTC. Translating gives CSAPPLAGVSDEQYF.

This clonotype has a handful of counts. The chain carries TRBV4-2 and TRBJ1-2; D remains unclear. The CDR3 loop spans 15 amino acids. Germline V gives CDR1 LGHNA, CDR2 YNFKEQ. The germline V and J ends were trimmed by 0 bases and 1 base, with 9 bases remaining between them. The CDR3 DNA follows: TGTGCCAGCAGCCAAGATGAGAGGGATAACTATGGCTACACCTTC. Protein: CASSQDERDNYGYTF.

The table lists this clonotype with many counts. The J gene is TRBJ1-2, the V gene TRBV12-3 or TRBV12-4; D not resolved. With 5 bases removed from V and 5 bases from J, the gap between germline ends came to 9 bases. This CDR3 comprises 12 residues. CDR3 sequence (DNA): TGTGCCAGCAGTGGATCCAGATATGGCTACACCTTC. Protein product: CASSGSRYGYTF.

This clonotype showed up many times. The rearrangement uses TRBV30 and TRBJ2-7; D may be TRBD1 (5 bases). Trimming removed 4 bases at V and 3 bases at J, with 13 bases between. Germline assignment: CDR1 GTSNPN and CDR2 SVGIG (reference sequence). This CDR3 spans 13 amino acids. The CDR3 spells CAWISQENYEQYF. CDR3 DNA: TGTGCCTGGATTTCACAGGAGAACTACGAGCAGTACTTC.

This clonotype came up many times. The chain has TRBV2 and TRBJ1-5; the match to TRBD1 covers 8 bases. The CDR3 sequence is 14 residues long. Germline values: CDR1 SNHLY, CDR2 FYNNEI. V was clipped by 6 bases and J by 6 bases; unmatched bases: 7. CDR3 nucleotides: TGTGCCAGCAGGAACAGGGGGGGAAGTCAGCCCCAGCATTTT. Residues: CASRNRGGSQPQHF.